Sequencing of this TCR beta chain was carried out in a study of beta chain features in type 1 diabetes. Germline values: CDR1 SGHTA, CDR2 FQGNSA. V lost 5 bases and J lost 2, with 16 bases in between. The CDR3 consists of 15 residues. This clone was found a few times. The antigen is not known. Expressed TCRB transcripts were sequenced after all isolated RNA was converted to cDNA. The assay was immunoSEQ multiplex PCR, and TCRdb's table has in-frame clones only and misses some. The data contain 300,000 or so clones, around 8.5% of them singletons. Study results and limitations: Shortening of TCRB CDR3s, moderate but significant, appeared in all four CD4+ subsets of Type 1 diabetes patients.

This TCR came from a man aged 25-45 years with type 1 diabetes. The V call is TRBV7-2, the J call TRBJ2-7; D might be TRBD1 (6 bases). Sequenced: central memory CD4+ T cells from blood. CDR3 sequence reads: CASSTDSHATYEQYF. DNA of the CDR3: TGTGCCAGCAGCACGGACAGCCACGCTACCTACGAGCAGTACTTC.